This entry describes one TCR beta chain. The repertoire was sequenced with immunoSEQ multiplex PCR; TCRdb's copy has only in-frame clones and lacks some. The sample lists 110,000 or so clones, roughly 90% seen once, with roughly 7.9% in the top ten. This specimen belongs to a study of blood T cell repertoires in COVID-19. This TCR was recovered from a man between 65 and 85 years old who had recovered from COVID-19. The sample taken for sequencing was peripheral blood.

This chain's CDR3 is CASSENRGSGYTF. Here the CDR3 DNA reads TGCGCCAGCAGCGAGAACAGGGGTTCCGGCTACACCTTC. J is TRBJ1-2 and V is TRBV5-1, with 7 bases fitting TRBD1. Germline loops: CDR1 SGHRS, CDR2 YFSETQ. This CDR3 comprises 13 residues. J lost 8 bases, V lost 4 bases, and 8 bases had no gene match.